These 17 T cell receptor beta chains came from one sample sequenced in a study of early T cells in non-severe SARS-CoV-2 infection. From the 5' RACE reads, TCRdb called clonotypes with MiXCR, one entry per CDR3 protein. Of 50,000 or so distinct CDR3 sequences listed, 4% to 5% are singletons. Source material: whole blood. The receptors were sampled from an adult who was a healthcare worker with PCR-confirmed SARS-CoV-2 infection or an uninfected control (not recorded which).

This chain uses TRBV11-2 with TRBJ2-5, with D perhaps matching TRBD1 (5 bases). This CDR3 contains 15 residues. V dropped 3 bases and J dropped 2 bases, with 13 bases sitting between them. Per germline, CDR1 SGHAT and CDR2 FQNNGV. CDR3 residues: CASSFGTQVQETQYF. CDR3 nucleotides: TGTGCCAGCAGCTTTGGCACACAGGTACAAGAGACCCAGTACTTC.

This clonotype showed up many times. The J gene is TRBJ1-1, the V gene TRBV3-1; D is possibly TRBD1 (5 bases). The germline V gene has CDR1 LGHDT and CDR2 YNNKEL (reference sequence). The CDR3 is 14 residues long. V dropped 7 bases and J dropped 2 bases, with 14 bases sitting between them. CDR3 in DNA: TGTGCCAGCACCATCTCACAGGTTAACACTGAAGCTTTCTTT. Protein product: CASTISQVNTEAFF.

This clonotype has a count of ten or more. The CDR3 DNA is TGTGCCAGCAGCCTTACAGAATCTGGGGCCAACGTCCTGACTTTC. It yields the protein CASSLTESGANVLTF. The chain combines TRBV3-1 with TRBJ2-6; D is unresolved. V dropped 4 bases and J dropped 1 base, with 8 bases sitting between them. The CDR3 loop spans 15 amino acids. Germline V gives CDR1 LGHDT, CDR2 YNNKEL (reference sequence).

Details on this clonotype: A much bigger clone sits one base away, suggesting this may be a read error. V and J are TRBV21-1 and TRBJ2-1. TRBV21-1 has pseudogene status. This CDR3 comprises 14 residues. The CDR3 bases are TGTGCCCGAAACTTCCGGCGTGAAGTTGTGAAGCAGATCTTC. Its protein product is CARNFRREVVKQIF.

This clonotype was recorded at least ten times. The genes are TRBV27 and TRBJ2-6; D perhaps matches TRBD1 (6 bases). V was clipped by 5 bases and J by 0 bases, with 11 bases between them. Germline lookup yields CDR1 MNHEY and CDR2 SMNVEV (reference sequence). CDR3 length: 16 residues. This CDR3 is CASSQQGSSGANVLTF. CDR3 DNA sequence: TGTGCCAGCAGTCAACAGGGTAGCTCTGGGGCCAACGTCCTGACTTTC.

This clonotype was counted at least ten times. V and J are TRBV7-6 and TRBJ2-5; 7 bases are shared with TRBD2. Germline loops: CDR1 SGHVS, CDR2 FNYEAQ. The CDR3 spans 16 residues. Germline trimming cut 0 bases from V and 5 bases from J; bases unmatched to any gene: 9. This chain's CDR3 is CASSLASGEGPETQYF. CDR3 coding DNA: TGTGCCAGCAGCTTAGCGTCGGGGGAGGGCCCGGAGACCCAGTACTTC.

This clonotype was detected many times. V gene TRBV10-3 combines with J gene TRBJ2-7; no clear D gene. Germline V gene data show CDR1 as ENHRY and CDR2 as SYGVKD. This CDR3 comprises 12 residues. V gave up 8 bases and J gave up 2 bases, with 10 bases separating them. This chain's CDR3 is CAIFPPAYEQYF. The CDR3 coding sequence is TGTGCCATCTTCCCCCCGGCCTACGAGCAGTACTTC.

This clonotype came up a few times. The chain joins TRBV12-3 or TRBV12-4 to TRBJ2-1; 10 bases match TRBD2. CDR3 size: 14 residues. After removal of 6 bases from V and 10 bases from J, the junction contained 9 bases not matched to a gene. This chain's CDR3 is CASSLSGRQAEQFF. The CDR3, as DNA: TGTGCCAGCAGCCTTAGCGGGAGGCAAGCGGAGCAGTTCTTC.

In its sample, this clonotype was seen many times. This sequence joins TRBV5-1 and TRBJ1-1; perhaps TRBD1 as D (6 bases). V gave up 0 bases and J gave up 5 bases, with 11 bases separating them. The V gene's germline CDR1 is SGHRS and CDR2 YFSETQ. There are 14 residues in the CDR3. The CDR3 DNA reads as TGCGCCAGCAGCTTGGCCACAGGGCGGACTGAAGCTTTCTTT. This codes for CASSLATGRTEAFF.

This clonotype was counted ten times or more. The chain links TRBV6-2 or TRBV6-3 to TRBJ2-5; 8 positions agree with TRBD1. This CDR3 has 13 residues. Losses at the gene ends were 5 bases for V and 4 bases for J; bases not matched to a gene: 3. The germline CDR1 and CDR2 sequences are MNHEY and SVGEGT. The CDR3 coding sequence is TGTGCCAGCAGTCCCAGGGGGCGAGAGACCCAGTACTTC. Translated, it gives CASSPRGRETQYF.

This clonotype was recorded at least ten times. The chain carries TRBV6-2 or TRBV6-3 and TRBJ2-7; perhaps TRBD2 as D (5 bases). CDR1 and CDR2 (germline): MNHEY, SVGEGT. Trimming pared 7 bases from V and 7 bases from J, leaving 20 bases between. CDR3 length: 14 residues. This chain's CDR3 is CASIPSPSRGEQYF. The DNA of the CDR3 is TGTGCCAGCATCCCGAGTCCTAGCCGCGGGGAGCAGTACTTC.

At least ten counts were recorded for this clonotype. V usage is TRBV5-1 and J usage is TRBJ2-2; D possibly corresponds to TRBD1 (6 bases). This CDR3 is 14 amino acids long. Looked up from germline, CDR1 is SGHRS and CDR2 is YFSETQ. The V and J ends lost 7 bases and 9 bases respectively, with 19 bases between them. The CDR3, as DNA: TGCGCCAGCTCCTTCTCGCGGACAGAGAGGGAGCTGTTTTTT. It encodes CASSFSRTERELFF.

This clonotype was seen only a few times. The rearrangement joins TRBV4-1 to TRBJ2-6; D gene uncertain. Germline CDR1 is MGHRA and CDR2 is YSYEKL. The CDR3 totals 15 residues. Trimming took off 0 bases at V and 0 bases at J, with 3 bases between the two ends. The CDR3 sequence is CASSQERSGANVLTF. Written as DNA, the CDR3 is TGCGCCAGCAGCCAAGAGCGCTCTGGGGCCAACGTCCTGACTTTC.

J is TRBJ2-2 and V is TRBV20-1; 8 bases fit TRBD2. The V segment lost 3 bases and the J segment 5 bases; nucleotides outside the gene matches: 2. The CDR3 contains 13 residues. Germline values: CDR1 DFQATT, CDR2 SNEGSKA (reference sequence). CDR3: CSASGLATGELFF. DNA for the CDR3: TGCAGTGCTAGCGGACTAGCTACCGGGGAGCTGTTTTTT.

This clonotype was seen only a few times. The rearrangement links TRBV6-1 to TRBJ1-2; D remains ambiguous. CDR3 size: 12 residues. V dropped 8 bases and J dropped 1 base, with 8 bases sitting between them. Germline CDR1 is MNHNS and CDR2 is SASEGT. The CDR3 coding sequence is TGTGCCAGCGTACGGGGTAACTATGGCTACACCTTC. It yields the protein CASVRGNYGYTF.

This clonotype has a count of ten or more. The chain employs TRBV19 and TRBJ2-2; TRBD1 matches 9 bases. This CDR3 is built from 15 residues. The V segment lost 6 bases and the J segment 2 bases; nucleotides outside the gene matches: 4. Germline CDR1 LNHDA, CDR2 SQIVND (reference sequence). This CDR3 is CASSPGQGNTGELFF. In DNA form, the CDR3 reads TGTGCCAGTAGCCCGGGACAGGGAAACACCGGGGAGCTGTTTTTT.

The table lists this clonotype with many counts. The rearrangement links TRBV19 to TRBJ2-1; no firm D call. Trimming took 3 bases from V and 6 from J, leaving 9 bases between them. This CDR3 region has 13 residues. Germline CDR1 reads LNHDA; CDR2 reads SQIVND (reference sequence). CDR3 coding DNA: TGTGCCAGTAGTATGCGGCTCTCCAATGAGCAGTTCTTC. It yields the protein CASSMRLSNEQFF.